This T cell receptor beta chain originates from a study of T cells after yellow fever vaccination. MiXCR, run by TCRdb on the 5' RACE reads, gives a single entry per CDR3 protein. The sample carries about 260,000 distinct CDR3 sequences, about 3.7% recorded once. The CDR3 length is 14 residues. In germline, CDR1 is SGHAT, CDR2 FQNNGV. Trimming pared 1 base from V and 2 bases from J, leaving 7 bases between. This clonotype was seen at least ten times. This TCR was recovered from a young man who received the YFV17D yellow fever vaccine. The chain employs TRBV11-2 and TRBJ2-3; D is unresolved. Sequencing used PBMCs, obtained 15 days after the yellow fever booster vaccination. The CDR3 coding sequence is TGTGCCAGCAGCTTAGTTGCGCCCACAGATACGCAGTATTTT. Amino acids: CASSLVAPTDTQYF.